The rows below give T cell receptor beta chains drawn from one sample of a study of T cells in Graves' hyperthyroidism and ophthalmopathy. Using its own MiXCR run on the multiplex PCR reads, TCRdb lists one record per CDR3 protein. The table has 650,000 to 850,000 distinct CDR3 sequences, 18% seen once. Input material: blood. Every receptor here comes from a woman aged 50 to 60 with Graves' hyperthyroidism that later progressed to Graves' ophthalmopathy. The CDR3 runs from the conserved cysteine through the conserved F or W. Each record gives: D gene, V gene, J gene, clone size, CDR3 DNA, CDR3 protein. A D gene is named only where the DNA matches it firmly. The listing skips clone size in some rows; elsewhere it reads once, few, many or a size class.

d_call: TRBD1; v_call: TRBV20-1; j_call: TRBJ1-1; clone_size: once; cdr3_nt: TGCAGTGCCCGAAACGGACAGGGGGACACTGAAGCTTTCTTT; cdr3_aa: CSARNGQGDTEAFF
d_call: TRBD2; v_call: TRBV7-9; j_call: TRBJ2-5; clone_size: NA; cdr3_nt: TGTGCCAGCAGCTTAGGGACTAGTGAGCAAGAGACCCAGTACTTC; cdr3_aa: CASSLGTSEQETQYF
d_call: NA; v_call: TRBV7-3; j_call: TRBJ2-2; clone_size: few; cdr3_nt: TGTGCCAGCAGCACACAGGGATACACCGGGGAGCTGTTTTTT; cdr3_aa: CASSTQGYTGELFF
d_call: NA; v_call: TRBV6-2/TRBV6-3; j_call: TRBJ2-7; clone_size: NA; cdr3_nt: TGTGCCAGCAGTTACGGCGACAGCAATACCTACGAGCAGTACTTC; cdr3_aa: CASSYGDSNTYEQYF
d_call: NA; v_call: TRBV12-3/TRBV12-4; j_call: TRBJ1-3; clone_size: many; cdr3_nt: TGTGCCAGCAGACGACCTGGGACAACCTCTGGAAACACCATATATTTT; cdr3_aa: CASRRPGTTSGNTIYF
d_call: NA; v_call: TRBV6-6; j_call: TRBJ2-2; clone_size: NA; cdr3_nt: TGTGCCAGCAGTTACTCTGTCCCTAGCTGGGGATCAAACACCGGGGAGCTGTTTTTT; cdr3_aa: CASSYSVPSWGSNTGELFF
d_call: NA; v_call: TRBV7-2; j_call: TRBJ2-1; clone_size: many; cdr3_nt: TGTGCCAGCAGCACGGGTGGTTATGAGCAGTTCTTC; cdr3_aa: CASSTGGYEQFF
d_call: NA; v_call: TRBV4-1; j_call: TRBJ2-1; clone_size: NA; cdr3_nt: TGCGCCAGCAGCCAACTACCAAGTGTAGAGCAGTTCTTC; cdr3_aa: CASSQLPSVEQFF
d_call: NA; v_call: TRBV20-1; j_call: TRBJ2-7; clone_size: few; cdr3_nt: TGCAGTGGGACCCGGGACATCTCCTACGAGCAGTACTTC; cdr3_aa: CSGTRDISYEQYF
d_call: TRBD1; v_call: TRBV12-3/TRBV12-4; j_call: TRBJ1-1; clone_size: many; cdr3_nt: TGTGCCAGCAGTTTTACAGGGGCGGGGAGCACTGAAGCTTTCTTT; cdr3_aa: CASSFTGAGSTEAFF
d_call: NA; v_call: TRBV2; j_call: TRBJ2-4; clone_size: many; cdr3_nt: TGTGCCAGCAGTATCCGGCAGGTAGCCAAAAACATTCAGTACTTC; cdr3_aa: CASSIRQVAKNIQYF
d_call: NA; v_call: TRBV3-1; j_call: TRBJ1-2; clone_size: many; cdr3_nt: TGTGCCAGCAGCCACGGAGCGCTAGCTAACTATGGCTACACCTTC; cdr3_aa: CASSHGALANYGYTF
d_call: TRBD2; v_call: TRBV5-1; j_call: TRBJ2-3; clone_size: many; cdr3_nt: TGCGCCAGCAGCCCGACCTCAGCGGGGGGTAGCCCAGATACGCAGTATTTT; cdr3_aa: CASSPTSAGGSPDTQYF
d_call: NA; v_call: TRBV20-1; j_call: TRBJ1-1; clone_size: many; cdr3_nt: TGCAGTGCTTCGAGCTCCCTCGTGAACACTGAAGCTTTCTTT; cdr3_aa: CSASSSLVNTEAFF
d_call: TRBD2; v_call: TRBV4-1; j_call: TRBJ2-7; clone_size: NA; cdr3_nt: TGCGCCAGCAGCCAAGAAAGTCCTAGCGGGTCCTACGAGCAGTACTTC; cdr3_aa: CASSQESPSGSYEQYF
d_call: NA; v_call: TRBV2; j_call: TRBJ2-3; clone_size: many; cdr3_nt: TGTGCCGCCCAAGCTAGTTCGTCAGATACGCAGTATTTT; cdr3_aa: CAAQASSSDTQYF
d_call: NA; v_call: TRBV5-1; j_call: TRBJ1-2; clone_size: NA; cdr3_nt: TGCGCCAGCAGCTTGGGTAGGGCTACTTATGGCTACACCTTC; cdr3_aa: CASSLGRATYGYTF
d_call: TRBD1; v_call: TRBV6-4; j_call: TRBJ1-2; clone_size: NA; cdr3_nt: TGTGCCAGCAGTGACCAGACAGGGGATCTCTATGGCTACACCTTC; cdr3_aa: CASSDQTGDLYGYTF
d_call: NA; v_call: TRBV7-2; j_call: TRBJ2-3; clone_size: few; cdr3_nt: TGTGCCAGCAGCAACGTCCCCACCTTCACAGATACGCAGTATTTT; cdr3_aa: CASSNVPTFTDTQYF
d_call: NA; v_call: TRBV6-2/TRBV6-3; j_call: TRBJ2-3; clone_size: few; cdr3_nt: TGTGCCAGCAGTTACAAACCCGACAGTTTTAACCCAGATACGCAGTATTTT; cdr3_aa: CASSYKPDSFNPDTQYF
d_call: NA; v_call: TRBV6-1; j_call: TRBJ2-2; clone_size: many; cdr3_nt: TGTGCCAGCGGGCGGGCAGGGGAGCTGTTTTTT; cdr3_aa: CASGRAGELFF
d_call: TRBD1; v_call: TRBV4-1; j_call: TRBJ1-6; clone_size: NA; cdr3_nt: TGCGCCAGCAGCCAAGAGCCTGTGGGACAGGTTAATTCACCCCTCCACTTT; cdr3_aa: CASSQEPVGQVNSPLHF
d_call: NA; v_call: TRBV29-1; j_call: TRBJ2-7; clone_size: many; cdr3_nt: TGCAGCGCGAACCGGGACGGAACCTACGAGCAGTACTTC; cdr3_aa: CSANRDGTYEQYF
d_call: NA; v_call: TRBV29-1; j_call: TRBJ1-4; clone_size: NA; cdr3_nt: TGCAGCGTCAAGCAGGGATCTGCTAATGAAAAACTGTTTTTT; cdr3_aa: CSVKQGSANEKLFF
d_call: TRBD1; v_call: TRBV15; j_call: TRBJ1-2; clone_size: few; cdr3_nt: TGTGCCACCAGACAGGGGCTGGGTGGCTATGGCTACACCTTC; cdr3_aa: CATRQGLGGYGYTF
d_call: NA; v_call: TRBV6-2/TRBV6-3; j_call: TRBJ2-1; clone_size: few; cdr3_nt: TGTGCCAGCGGCCAAGAACGGGGGCGTCACAATGAGCAGTTCTTC; cdr3_aa: CASGQERGRHNEQFF
d_call: TRBD2; v_call: TRBV20-1; j_call: TRBJ2-1; clone_size: many; cdr3_nt: TGCAGTGCTCCAATCGCCGGACTAGCGTCTTCCAATGAGCAGTTCTTC; cdr3_aa: CSAPIAGLASSNEQFF
d_call: NA; v_call: TRBV6-1; j_call: TRBJ1-4; clone_size: NA; cdr3_nt: TGTGCCAGCAGTGAAATGTCTTCGGGGGGCTATGAAAAACTGTTTTTT; cdr3_aa: CASSEMSSGGYEKLFF
d_call: NA; v_call: TRBV3-1; j_call: TRBJ1-3; clone_size: NA; cdr3_nt: TGTGCCAGCAGCCAACACAGGATGAACACCATATATTTT; cdr3_aa: CASSQHRMNTIYF
d_call: NA; v_call: TRBV6-2/TRBV6-3; j_call: TRBJ1-1; clone_size: NA; cdr3_nt: TGTGCCAGCAGCCCAACCCCTCAGGGCTTGACTGAAGCTTTCTTT; cdr3_aa: CASSPTPQGLTEAFF
d_call: TRBD1; v_call: TRBV20-1; j_call: TRBJ1-6; clone_size: many; cdr3_nt: TGCAGTGCTGTCCCGGGACAGGGTGGCTCACCCCTCCACTTT; cdr3_aa: CSAVPGQGGSPLHF
d_call: NA; v_call: TRBV18; j_call: TRBJ1-1; clone_size: NA; cdr3_nt: TGTGCCAGCTCACCGCCCGAGGCCAGGGGAATGAACACTGAAGCTTTCTTT; cdr3_aa: CASSPPEARGMNTEAFF
d_call: NA; v_call: TRBV20-1; j_call: TRBJ2-2; clone_size: few; cdr3_nt: TGCAGCTCAGGGCCTGGCACCGGGGAGCTGTTTTTT; cdr3_aa: CSSGPGTGELFF
d_call: TRBD2; v_call: TRBV11-2; j_call: TRBJ2-3; clone_size: many; cdr3_nt: TGTGCCAGCAGCTTAGATATTGGCCTAGCGGGCCGCAGGGATACGCAGTATTTT; cdr3_aa: CASSLDIGLAGRRDTQYF
d_call: TRBD1; v_call: TRBV29-1; j_call: TRBJ2-7; clone_size: NA; cdr3_nt: TGCAGCGCCCAGGGACAGGGAGGCGAGCAGTACTTC; cdr3_aa: CSAQGQGGEQYF
d_call: TRBD2; v_call: TRBV27; j_call: TRBJ2-5; clone_size: many; cdr3_nt: TGTGCCAGCAGTTTATTGCCCCCTGGACTAGCGGGTGACCAAGAGACCCAGTACTTC; cdr3_aa: CASSLLPPGLAGDQETQYF
d_call: NA; v_call: TRBV3-1; j_call: TRBJ2-7; clone_size: few; cdr3_nt: TGTGCCAGCAGCCAAGAGGTGGGGGTGGATTCCTACGAGCAGTACTTC; cdr3_aa: CASSQEVGVDSYEQYF
d_call: NA; v_call: TRBV19; j_call: TRBJ2-3; clone_size: NA; cdr3_nt: TGTGCCAGTAGTATAGACTATACAGGATTGGAAGGAGATACGCAGTATTTT; cdr3_aa: CASSIDYTGLEGDTQYF
d_call: TRBD2; v_call: TRBV19; j_call: TRBJ2-1; clone_size: NA; cdr3_nt: TGTGCCACACGCGGGGGTGTCAATGAGCAGTTCTTC; cdr3_aa: CATRGGVNEQFF
d_call: NA; v_call: TRBV7-9; j_call: TRBJ1-1; clone_size: few; cdr3_nt: TGTGCCAGCAGCTTATTATCCCGCGATGAAGCTTTCTTT; cdr3_aa: CASSLLSRDEAFF
d_call: NA; v_call: TRBV7-9; j_call: TRBJ2-3; clone_size: few; cdr3_nt: TGTGCCAGCAGCTTAGAGGGTTCAGATACGCAGTATTTT; cdr3_aa: CASSLEGSDTQYF
d_call: TRBD1; v_call: TRBV11-2; j_call: TRBJ2-2; clone_size: many; cdr3_nt: TGTGCCAGCAGCTTAGATCCGGACAGGGGAAACACCGGGGAGCTGTTTTTT; cdr3_aa: CASSLDPDRGNTGELFF
d_call: NA; v_call: TRBV11-2; j_call: TRBJ1-4; clone_size: many; cdr3_nt: TGTGCCAGCAGCACCGAGGTTGGGGAACTGTTTTTT; cdr3_aa: CASSTEVGELFF
d_call: NA; v_call: TRBV3-1; j_call: TRBJ1-5; clone_size: few; cdr3_nt: TGTGCCAGCAGCCAAGGGGTGGGGGGGCGCAACAATCAGCCCCAGCATTTT; cdr3_aa: CASSQGVGGRNNQPQHF
d_call: TRBD1; v_call: TRBV30; j_call: TRBJ2-7; clone_size: few; cdr3_nt: TGTGCCTGCTTAGGGGGCGCCGGGTACGAGCAGTACTTC; cdr3_aa: CACLGGAGYEQYF
d_call: NA; v_call: TRBV14; j_call: TRBJ2-5; clone_size: few; cdr3_nt: TGTGCCAGCAGCCCGTTTCGTGGGGGCGCGGAGACCCAGTACTTC; cdr3_aa: CASSPFRGGAETQYF
d_call: TRBD1; v_call: TRBV7-8; j_call: TRBJ1-5; clone_size: many; cdr3_nt: TGTGCCAGCAGCATAAACAGGGGTAGCAATCAGCCCCAGCATTTT; cdr3_aa: CASSINRGSNQPQHF
d_call: TRBD1; v_call: TRBV5-1; j_call: TRBJ1-2; clone_size: few; cdr3_nt: TGCGCCAGCAGCTTGGGACAGGGATATAGCGGCTACACCTTC; cdr3_aa: CASSLGQGYSGYTF
d_call: TRBD1; v_call: TRBV11-3; j_call: TRBJ2-1; clone_size: NA; cdr3_nt: TGTGCCAGCAGCTGGGGACAGGGGGGGATTGGTGAGCAGTTCTTC; cdr3_aa: CASSWGQGGIGEQFF
d_call: NA; v_call: TRBV29-1; j_call: TRBJ2-2; clone_size: NA; cdr3_nt: TGCAGCGTTGGTCGTTCGAACACCGGGGAGCCGTTTTTT; cdr3_aa: CSVGRSNTGEPFF
d_call: NA; v_call: TRBV24-1; j_call: TRBJ1-2; clone_size: NA; cdr3_nt: TGTGCCACCAGTGAACAGGGCTATGGCTACACCTTC; cdr3_aa: CATSEQGYGYTF